This TCR beta chain was retrieved from a study of T cells after posttransplantation cyclophosphamide. Study results and limitations: Later post-transplant blood repertoires were often dominated by donor CD8+ memory clones. Tissue-infiltrating T cells from skin or gut overlapped little with blood T cells.

To note about this clone: Its cognate antigen is unknown.

The related graft donor's blood sample was taken on the day of bone marrow donation. Cells defined as naive were viable CD3+CD4+ or CD3+CD8+ and CCR7+CD45RA+CD45RO-CD95-CD27+CD28+. TCRdb's copy holds only in-frame clones and misses some; the assay was immunoSEQ multiplex PCR. The sample contains roughly 3,400 clones, roughly 95% of which appear only once. Germline V gene sequence: CDR1 PRHDT, CDR2 FYEKMQ (reference sequence). Trimming at V came to 4 bases and at J to 5 bases, leaving 19 bases not matched to a gene. The CDR3 covers 19 residues. The sample comprised naive CD8+ T cells sorted from PBMCs. This sequence joins TRBV13 and TRBJ2-3, with 9 bases matching TRBD2. The clonotype comes from a woman in her forties or fifties in good health and a related stem cell transplant donor. CDR3 bases: TGTGCCAGCAGCTCCGCTTCAAAAGGGTCTAGCGGGACTATAGATACGCAGTATTTT. Amino acids: CASSSASKGSSGTIDTQYF.